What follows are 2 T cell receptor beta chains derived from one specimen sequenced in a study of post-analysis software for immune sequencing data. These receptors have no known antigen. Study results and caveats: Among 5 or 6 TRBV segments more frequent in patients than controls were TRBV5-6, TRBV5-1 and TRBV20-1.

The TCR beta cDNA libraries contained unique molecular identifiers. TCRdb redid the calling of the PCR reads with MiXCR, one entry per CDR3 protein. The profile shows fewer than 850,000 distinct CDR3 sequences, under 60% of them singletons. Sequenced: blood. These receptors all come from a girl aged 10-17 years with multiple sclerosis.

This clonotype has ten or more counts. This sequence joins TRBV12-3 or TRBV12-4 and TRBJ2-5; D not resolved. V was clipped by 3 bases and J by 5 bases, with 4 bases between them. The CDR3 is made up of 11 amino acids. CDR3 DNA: TGTGCCAGCAGTTTCGGGGAGACCCAGTACTTC. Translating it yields CASSFGETQYF.

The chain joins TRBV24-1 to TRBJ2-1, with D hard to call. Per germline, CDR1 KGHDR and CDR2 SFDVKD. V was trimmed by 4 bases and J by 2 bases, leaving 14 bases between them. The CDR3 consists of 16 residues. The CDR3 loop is CATSDNEENTYNEQFF. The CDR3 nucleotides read TGTGCCACCAGTGACAATGAGGAGAATACCTACAATGAGCAGTTCTTC.